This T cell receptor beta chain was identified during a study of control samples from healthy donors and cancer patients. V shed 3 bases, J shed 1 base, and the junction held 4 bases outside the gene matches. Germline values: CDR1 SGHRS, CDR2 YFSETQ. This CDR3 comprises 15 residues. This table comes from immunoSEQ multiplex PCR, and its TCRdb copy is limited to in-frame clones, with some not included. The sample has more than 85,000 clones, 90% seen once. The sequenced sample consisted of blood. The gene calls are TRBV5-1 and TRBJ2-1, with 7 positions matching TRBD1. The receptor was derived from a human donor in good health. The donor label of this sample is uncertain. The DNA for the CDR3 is TGCGCCAGCAGCTGGGACAGTACATCCTACAATGAGCAGTTCTTC. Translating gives CASSWDSTSYNEQFF.